The next 2 T cell receptor beta chains were all read from a single sample in a study of T cell repertoires in cytomegalovirus infection. Each CDR3 protein gets one entry after TCRdb re-called the reads with MiXCR. The sample contains just over 150,000 distinct CDR3 sequences, less than 25% of which appear only once. The sample taken for sequencing was PBMCs. These receptors all stem from a human donor in good health (CMV status not recorded). Some clones in this sample may be carry-over from other donors' samples.

This clonotype was counted between two and nine times. V and J are TRBV20-1 and TRBJ1-2; D may be TRBD1 (6 bases). Trimming removed 0 bases at V and 8 bases at J, with 16 bases between. The germline gives CDR1 DFQATT, CDR2 SNEGSKA (reference sequence). This CDR3 has 14 residues. CDR3 coding DNA: TGCAGTGCTAGAGAGGGGTGGGGGCTTTACGGCTACACCTTC. It codes for CSAREGWGLYGYTF.

This clonotype appeared a few times. The CDR3 sequence: CASSPGDRVAGELFF. The CDR3 nucleotides are TGTGCCAGCAGTCCCGGGGACAGGGTGGCCGGGGAGCTGTTTTTT. The gene calls are TRBV28 and TRBJ2-2; 9 bases match TRBD1. This CDR3 contains 15 residues. The junction had 7 bases not matched to a gene; V was cut back by 5 bases and J by 6 bases. Germline CDR1 reads MDHEN; CDR2 reads SYDVKM.